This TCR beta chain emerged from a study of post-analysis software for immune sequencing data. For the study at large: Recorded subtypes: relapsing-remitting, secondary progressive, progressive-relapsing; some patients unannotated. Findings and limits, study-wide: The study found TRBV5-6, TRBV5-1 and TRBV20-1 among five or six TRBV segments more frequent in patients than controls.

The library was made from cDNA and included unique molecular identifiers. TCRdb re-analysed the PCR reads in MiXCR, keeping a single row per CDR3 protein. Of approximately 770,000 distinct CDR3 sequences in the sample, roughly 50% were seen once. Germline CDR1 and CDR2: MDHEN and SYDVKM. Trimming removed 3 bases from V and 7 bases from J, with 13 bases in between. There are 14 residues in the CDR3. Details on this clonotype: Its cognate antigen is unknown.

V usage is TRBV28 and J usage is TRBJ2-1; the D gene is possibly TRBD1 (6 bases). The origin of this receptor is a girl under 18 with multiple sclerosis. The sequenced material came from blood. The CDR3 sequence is CASSFSGVVNEQFF. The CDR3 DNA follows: TGTGCCAGCAGTTTTTCAGGGGTGGTAAATGAGCAGTTCTTC.